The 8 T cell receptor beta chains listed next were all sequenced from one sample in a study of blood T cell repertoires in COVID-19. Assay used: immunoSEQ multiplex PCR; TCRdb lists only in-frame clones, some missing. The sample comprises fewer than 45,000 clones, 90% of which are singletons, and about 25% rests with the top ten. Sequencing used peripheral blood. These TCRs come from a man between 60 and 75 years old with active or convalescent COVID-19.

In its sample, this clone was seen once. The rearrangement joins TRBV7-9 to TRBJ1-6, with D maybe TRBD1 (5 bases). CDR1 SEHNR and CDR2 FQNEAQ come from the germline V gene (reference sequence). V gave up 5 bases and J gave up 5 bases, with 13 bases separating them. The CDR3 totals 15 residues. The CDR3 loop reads CASSGLRQNNSPLHF. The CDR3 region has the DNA TGTGCCAGCAGCGGGCTGCGACAGAATAATTCACCCCTCCACTTT.

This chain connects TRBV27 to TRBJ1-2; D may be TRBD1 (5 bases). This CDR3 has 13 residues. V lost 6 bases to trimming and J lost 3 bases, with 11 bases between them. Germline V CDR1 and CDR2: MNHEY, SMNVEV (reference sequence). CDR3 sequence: CASRYRRDYGYTF. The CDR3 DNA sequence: TGTGCCAGCAGATACAGGCGAGACTATGGCTACACCTTC.

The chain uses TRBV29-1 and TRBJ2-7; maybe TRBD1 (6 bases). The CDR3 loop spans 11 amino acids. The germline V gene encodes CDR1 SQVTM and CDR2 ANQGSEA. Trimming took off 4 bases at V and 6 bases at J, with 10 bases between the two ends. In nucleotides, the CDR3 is TGCAGCGTTGGTGGACAGATCGAGCAGTACTTC. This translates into CSVGGQIEQYF.

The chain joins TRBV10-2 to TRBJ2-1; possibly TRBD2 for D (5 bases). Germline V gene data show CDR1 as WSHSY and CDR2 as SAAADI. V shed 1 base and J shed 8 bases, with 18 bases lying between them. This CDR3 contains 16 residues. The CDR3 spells CASSELGSIPIDEQFF. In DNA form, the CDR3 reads TGCGCCAGCAGTGAGTTAGGGAGTATACCCATTGATGAGCAGTTCTTC.

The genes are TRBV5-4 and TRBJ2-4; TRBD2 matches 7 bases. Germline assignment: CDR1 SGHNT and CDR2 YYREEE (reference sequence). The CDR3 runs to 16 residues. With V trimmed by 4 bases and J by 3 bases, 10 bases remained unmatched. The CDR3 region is CASSRLAGVGKNIQYF. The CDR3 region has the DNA TGTGCCAGCAGCCGACTGGCGGGAGTGGGCAAAAACATTCAGTACTTC.

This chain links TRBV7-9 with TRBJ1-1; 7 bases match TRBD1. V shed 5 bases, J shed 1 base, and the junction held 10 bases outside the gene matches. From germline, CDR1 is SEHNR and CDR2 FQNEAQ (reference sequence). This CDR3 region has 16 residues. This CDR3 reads CASSDVPGTENTEAFF. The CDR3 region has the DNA TGTGCCAGCAGCGACGTACCCGGGACAGAGAACACTGAAGCTTTCTTT. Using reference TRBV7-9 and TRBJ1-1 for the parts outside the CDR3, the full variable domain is DTGVSQNPRHKITKRGQNVTFRCDPISEHNRLYWYRQTLGQGPEFLTYFQNEAQLEKSRLLSDRFSAERPKGSFSTLEIQRTEQGDSAMYLCASSDVPGTENTEAFFGQGTRLTVV.

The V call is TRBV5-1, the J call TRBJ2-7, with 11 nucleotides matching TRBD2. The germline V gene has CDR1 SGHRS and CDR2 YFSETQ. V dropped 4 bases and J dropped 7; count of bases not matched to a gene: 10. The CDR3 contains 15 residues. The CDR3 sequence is CASSRSLAGAGEQYF. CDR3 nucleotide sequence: TGCGCCAGCAGCCGATCACTAGCGGGAGCGGGGGAGCAGTACTTC.

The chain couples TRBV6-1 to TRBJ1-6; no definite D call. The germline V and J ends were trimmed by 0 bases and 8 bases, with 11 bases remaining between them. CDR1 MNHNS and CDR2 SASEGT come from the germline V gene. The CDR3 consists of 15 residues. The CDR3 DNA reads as TGTGCCAGCAGTGAAGCGCTTGCGCGGTATTCACCCCTCCACTTT. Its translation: CASSEALARYSPLHF.